A single sample gave rise to the 32 T cell receptor beta chains below, sequenced in a study of T cell clonality in common variable immunodeficiency. Sequencing used immunoSEQ multiplex PCR; TCRdb keeps in-frame clones, though not all of them. Observed in the sample are about 37,000 clones, none of them singletons. The sequencing input was peripheral blood mononuclear cells. All receptors come from a person aged 18-69 years in good health.

There are many counts of this clone. The DNA ends 3 residues before the CDR3 does, and the rest of the CDR3 is filled in from the germline J gene. The J gene is TRBJ2-1, the V gene TRBV4-2, with TRBD2 matching over 12 bases. CDR1 is LGHNA, CDR2 YNFKEQ, per germline. Germline trimming cut 4 bases from V and 6 bases from J; bases unmatched to any gene: 7. The CDR3 totals 16 residues. The DNA read from the CDR3 is TGTGCCAGCAGCCCACAGACTAGCGGGAGTTTCAATGAG. Translation: CASSPQTSGSFNE. The complete CDR3 protein is CASSPQTSGSFNEQFF.

This clone came up many times. One end of the junction fails to match germline, which may point to a read error. The sequence runs out 3 residues before the end of the CDR3; the remainder is reconstructed from the germline J gene. The V gene is TRBV6-1, the J gene TRBJ2-3; 10 bases match TRBD2. The germline gives CDR1 MNHNS, CDR2 SASEGT. CDR3 length: 16 amino acids. The CDR3 reads CASREVSGRSPDTQYF. The sequenced CDR3 bases are TGTGCCAGCAGGGAAGTTAGCGGGAGGTCCCCAGATACG.

This clone was recorded many times. The sequence runs out 3 residues before the end of the CDR3; the remainder is reconstructed from the germline J gene. V gene TRBV30 combines with J gene TRBJ1-1; D gene uncertain. Deletions cut 3 bases from V and 0 bases from J, with 2 bases between. This CDR3 comprises 11 residues. Per germline, CDR1 GTSNPN and CDR2 SVGIG (reference sequence). The covered CDR3 bases are TGTGCCTGGAGCTTGAACACTGAA. Protein product: CAWSLNTE. The whole CDR3 sequence reads CAWSLNTEAFF.

Many counts were recorded for this clone. Read sequence stops 3 residues before the CDR3 end, and the germline J gene provides the missing end. The chain joins TRBV5-1 to TRBJ1-1, with D perhaps matching TRBD1 (5 bases). The CDR3 is made up of 15 amino acids. Per the germline V gene, CDR1 is SGHRS and CDR2 is YFSETQ. V was cut by 4 bases and J by 1 base, with 14 bases left in between. This chain's CDR3 is CASSMLAGGNTEAFF. The CDR3 DNA, read in part, is TGCGCCAGCAGCATGCTAGCGGGGGGGAACACTGAA.

This clone was found many times. Coverage ceases 3 residues before the CDR3 finishes, and the germline J gene fills in the end. The gene calls are TRBV6-2 or TRBV6-3 and TRBJ2-5; 11 bases are shared with TRBD2. This CDR3 spans 15 amino acids. The ends lost 4 bases at V and 4 bases at J; junction bases unmatched: 5. Germline lookup yields CDR1 MNHEY and CDR2 SVGEGT. The CDR3 sequence: CASSFGTSGLETQYF. The covered CDR3 bases are TGTGCCAGCAGTTTCGGGACTAGCGGCCTAGAGACC.

This clone was detected ten times or more. With the read ending 3 residues before the CDR3 end, the germline J gene is used to fill in that end. The V gene is TRBV20-1, the J gene TRBJ2-3, with D maybe TRBD2 (6 bases). This CDR3 is 14 amino acids long. The germline V gene has CDR1 DFQATT and CDR2 SNEGSKA (reference sequence). V was shortened by 0 bases and J by 4 bases, with 11 bases between the two germline ends. CDR3 loop: CSARDAVAADTQYF. The sequenced CDR3 bases are TGCAGTGCTAGAGATGCGGTAGCGGCAGATACG.

This clone occurred many times. The read halts 3 residues ahead of the CDR3 end, with the missing end drawn from the germline J gene. The J gene is TRBJ2-5, the V gene TRBV4-2; a weak D match, TRBD1 (6 bases). The CDR3 sequence is 17 residues long. Trimming removed 0 bases at V and 7 bases at J, with 21 bases between. Germline lookup yields CDR1 LGHNA and CDR2 YNFKEQ. This CDR3 reads CASSQDRTASGGGTQYF. CDR3 DNA, as far as it was read: TGTGCCAGCAGCCAAGATAGGACAGCTTCCGGTGGTGGGACC.

This clone was seen repeatedly, ten times or more. The observed sequence ends 3 residues before the CDR3 terminus, with the missing tail filled in from the germline J gene. This sequence joins TRBV2 and TRBJ2-6, with D unresolved. Trimming took 3 bases from V and 3 from J, leaving 12 bases between them. The CDR3 totals 16 residues. From germline, CDR1 is SNHLY and CDR2 FYNNEI. The sequenced part of the CDR3 DNA is TGTGCCAGCAGTGATCGGTTGAGTAGTGGGGCCAACGTC. It is translated as CASSDRLSSGANV. The CDR3 as a whole reads CASSDRLSSGANVLTF. Using reference TRBV2 and TRBJ2-6 for the parts outside the CDR3, the full variable domain is EPEVTQTPSHQVTQMGQEVILRCVPISNHLYFYWYRQILGQKVEFLVSFYNNEISEKSEIFDDQFSVERPDGSNFTLKIRSTKLEDSAMYFCASSDRLSSGANVLTFGAGSRLTVL.

This clone appeared many times. The read halts 3 residues ahead of the CDR3 end, with the missing end drawn from the germline J gene. This chain joins TRBV30 and TRBJ2-2; TRBD2 aligns across 11 bases. The V segment lost 4 bases and the J segment 4 bases; nucleotides outside the gene matches: 11. The germline gives CDR1 GTSNPN, CDR2 SVGIG (reference sequence). The CDR3 totals 17 residues. CDR3 amino acids: CAWKLAGGPRGTGELFF. Partial CDR3 DNA: TGTGCCTGGAAGCTAGCGGGAGGCCCGAGGGGCACCGGGGAG.

This clone was picked up many times. The missing CDR3 end, 3 residues past where the read stops, is filled in from the germline J gene. This chain connects TRBV19 to TRBJ2-2; tentative D call: TRBD1 (6 bases). The CDR3 consists of 15 residues. Trimming left V 7 bases short and J 5 bases short, with 17 bases between. CDR1 and CDR2 (germline): LNHDA, SQIVND (reference sequence). The CDR3 loop is CASTTMTGETGELFF. The sequenced CDR3 bases are TGTGCCAGTACAACTATGACAGGAGAAACCGGGGAG.

This clone has ten or more counts. The read terminates 3 residues ahead of where the CDR3 ends, so the germline J gene completes it. This chain joins TRBV5-1 and TRBJ1-2; 7 nucleotides agree with TRBD1. Germline CDR1 SGHRS, CDR2 YFSETQ. The V and J ends lost 4 bases and 3 bases, in that order; junction bases with no gene match: 12. This CDR3 spans 16 amino acids. The DNA read from the CDR3 is TGCGCCAGCAGCCCTGAGAGACAGGGCCTACACTATGGC. Amino acids: CASSPERQGLHYG. The whole CDR3 is CASSPERQGLHYGYTF.

This clone was detected many times. Incomplete CDR3 DNA: TGTGCCAGCAGCTTAAACCGACTTGCCGGGGAG. Encoded protein: CASSLNRLAGE. The full CDR3 protein reads CASSLNRLAGELFF. The chain links TRBV7-2 to TRBJ2-2, with D unclear. The CDR3 extends 3 residues past the end of the read, so its final part is completed from the germline J gene. The V gene lost 2 bases and the J gene lost 6 bases, with 10 bases spanning the gap. The CDR3 totals 14 residues. CDR1 is SGHTA, CDR2 FQGNSA, per germline.

This clone was observed at least ten times. The read finishes 3 residues shy of the CDR3 end, and the germline J gene is used to complete it. The chain combines TRBV4-1 with TRBJ2-3; possibly TRBD2 for D (5 bases). The CDR3 has 17 amino acids. Germline assignment: CDR1 MGHRA and CDR2 YSYEKL. V was cut by 1 base and J by 2 bases, with 16 bases left in between. The sequenced part of the CDR3 DNA is TGCGCCAGCAGCCAAGGATCCTCCAGCGGCTACACAGATACG. Amino acids: CASSQGSSSGYTDT. Given in full, the CDR3 is CASSQGSSSGYTDTQYF.

This clone occurred many times. The CDR3 is cut off 3 residues early in the read; its end comes from the germline J gene. J is TRBJ2-4 and V is TRBV20-1; D is possibly TRBD1 (6 bases). Trimming left V 0 bases short and J 0 bases short, with 21 bases between. The CDR3 is 19 amino acids. Per the germline V gene, CDR1 is DFQATT and CDR2 is SNEGSKA (reference sequence). CDR3 protein: CSAREWGRQVKLAKNIQYF. CDR3 bases read: TGCAGTGCTAGAGAATGGGGAAGACAGGTTAAATTAGCCAAAAACATT.

This clone has ten or more counts. The read halts 3 residues ahead of the CDR3 end, with the missing end drawn from the germline J gene. The chain is built from TRBV11-2 and TRBJ2-5; D call uncertain. V lost 1 base and J lost 5, with 5 bases in between. The CDR3 is made up of 12 amino acids. Germline V gene sequence: CDR1 SGHAT, CDR2 FQNNGV. CDR3 region: CASSLVLETQYF. CDR3 DNA, as far as it was read: TGTGCCAGCAGCTTAGTCCTGGAGACC.

This clone was seen repeatedly, ten times or more. The CDR3 end falls 3 residues outside the read, so it is completed with the germline J gene. The V gene is TRBV15, the J gene TRBJ2-7; 7 bases are shared with TRBD1. The CDR3 contains 15 residues. The V and J ends lost 0 bases and 1 base, in that order; junction bases with no gene match: 3. Per the germline V gene, CDR1 is LNHNV and CDR2 is YYDKDF (reference sequence). The covered CDR3 bases are TGTGCCACCAGCAGAGAGAACAGGGGTTCCTACGAG. Translation gives CATSRENRGSYE. The full CDR3 sequence reads CATSRENRGSYEQYF.

This clone was found many times. The CDR3 end falls 3 residues outside the read, so it is completed with the germline J gene. This sequence joins TRBV3-1 (or the pseudogene TRBV3-2) and TRBJ2-1; tentatively, D is TRBD1 (8 bases). With 4 bases removed from V and 5 bases from J, the gap between germline ends came to 21 bases. Looked up from germline, CDR1 is LGHDT and CDR2 is YNNKEL (reference sequence). This CDR3 is built from 17 residues. The CDR3 spells CASSRSPERDRNNEQFF. The CDR3 bases that were read are TGTGCCAGCAGCCGCAGCCCAGAGCGGGACAGGAACAATGAG.

The table lists this clone with many counts. The read is 3 residues too short to cover the CDR3 end, so that end is filled in from the germline J gene. V usage is TRBV10-3 and J usage is TRBJ1-5; no clear D gene. This CDR3 is built from 13 residues. CDR1 and CDR2 from the germline V gene are ENHRY and SYGVKD. Trimming stripped 5 bases from V and 0 bases from J, with 5 bases between. The CDR3 sequence: CAISSYSNQPQHF. The CDR3 bases that were read are TGTGCCATCAGTTCTTATAGCAATCAGCCC.

This clone has ten or more counts. The CDR3 end lies 3 residues beyond the end of the read and is filled in from the germline J gene. V and J are TRBV4-2 and TRBJ2-3, with TRBD2 identical over 8 bases. CDR3 length: 16 residues. Germline V gene lookup returns CDR1 LGHNA and CDR2 YNFKEQ. With V trimmed by 1 base and J by 3 bases, 6 bases remained unmatched. The CDR3 loop is CASSQAGRLATDTQYF. Incomplete CDR3 DNA: TGTGCCAGCAGCCAAGCGGGGCGACTAGCGACAGATACG.

There are many counts of this clone. The observed sequence ends 3 residues before the CDR3 terminus, with the missing tail filled in from the germline J gene. The chain has TRBV2 and TRBJ2-7; D is perhaps TRBD2 (6 bases). The germline CDR1 and CDR2 sequences are SNHLY and FYNNEI. V was shortened by 6 bases and J by 5 bases, with 17 bases between the two germline ends. CDR3 length: 14 amino acids. The DNA read from the CDR3 is TGTGCCAGCAGCCCGGGACTCCGAACCCACGAG. It translates to CASSPGLRTHE. The whole CDR3 region reads CASSPGLRTHEQYF.

This clone was observed many times. Sequencing ends 3 residues short of the CDR3 end; the germline J gene provides the rest. The V call is TRBV5-6, the J call TRBJ2-5; D not certain. The ends were cut back, 5 bases at V and 3 bases at J, with 5 bases in the middle. The CDR3 has 11 amino acids. Germline CDR1 is SGHDT and CDR2 is YYEEEE. The sequenced CDR3 bases are TGTGCCAGCAGTCTTGAAGAGACC. The encoded protein is CASSLEET. The full CDR3 reads CASSLEETQYF. Full variable domain (outside the CDR3, taken from reference TRBV5-6 and TRBJ2-5): DAGVTQSPTHLIKTRGQQVTLRCSPKSGHDTVSWYQQALGQGPQFIFQYYEEEERQRGNFPDRFSGHQFPNYSSELNVNALLLGDSALYLCASSLEETQYFGPGTRLLVL.

Many counts were recorded for this clone. Germline is not matched at one junction end, which may reflect a read error. The read ends 3 residues before the CDR3 terminus; that terminus is restored from the germline J gene. The gene calls are TRBV20-1 and TRBJ2-1; unclear D gene. The CDR3 contains 19 residues. The germline V gene encodes CDR1 DFQATT and CDR2 SNEGSKA (reference sequence). The sequenced part of the CDR3 DNA is TGCAGTGCTAGAGATCTGATGTTAGTGAGTCTCGGGTCCTCCAATGAG. Translated: CSARDLMLVSLGSSNE. Given in full, the CDR3 is CSARDLMLVSLGSSNEQFF.

This clone was found many times. The CDR3 is cut off 3 residues early in the read; its end comes from the germline J gene. The J gene is TRBJ2-3, the V gene TRBV2; 12 bases line up with TRBD2. V lost 10 bases to trimming and J lost 5 bases; unmatched junction nucleotides: 10. The CDR3 sequence is 15 residues long. Per germline, CDR1 SNHLY and CDR2 FYNNEI. The DNA read from the CDR3 is TGTGCCACCCGGTTACTAGCGGGAGGAGGAGATACG. Residues: CATRLLAGGGDT. The whole CDR3 protein is CATRLLAGGGDTQYF.

This clone occurred many times. Possible read error: a much larger clone is one base away. The read terminates 3 residues before the CDR3 end, so the remaining end is supplied by the germline J gene. Other DNA sequences of this sample code for an identical CDR3. The chain employs TRBV20-1 and TRBJ2-3, with 14 bases aligning to TRBD2. Germline V gene data show CDR1 as DFQATT and CDR2 as SNEGSKA (reference sequence). The CDR3 loop spans 17 amino acids. After removal of 5 bases from V and 4 bases from J, the junction contained 11 bases not matched to a gene. The CDR3 here is CSAPAGPGLAGADTQYF. The part of the CDR3 DNA that was read is TGCAGTGCTCCAGCAGGGCCGGGACTAGCGGGAGCAGATACG.

This clone was detected many times. The read falls 3 residues short of the CDR3 end, and the missing part is taken from the germline J gene. The rearrangement uses TRBV11-2 and TRBJ2-1, with 8 nucleotides matching TRBD2. The CDR3 sequence is 15 residues long. J gave up 2 bases and V 4 bases, and 4 bases lay outside the gene matches. CDR1 and CDR2 (germline): SGHAT, FQNNGV. The CDR3 bases that were read are TGTGCCAGCAGCTCCACTAGCGGTCCCTACAATGAG. Amino acids: CASSSTSGPYNE. The whole CDR3 protein reads CASSSTSGPYNEQFF.

This clone appeared many times. The read finishes 3 residues shy of the CDR3 end, and the germline J gene is used to complete it. The chain has TRBV7-6 and TRBJ2-7; perhaps TRBD1 as D (6 bases). The CDR3 extends over 14 amino acids. V dropped 4 bases and J dropped 1 base, with 11 bases sitting between them. CDR1 and CDR2 (germline): SGHVS, FNYEAQ. The covered CDR3 bases are TGTGCCAGCAGCTGGGACATGTCTTCCTACGAG. It specifies CASSWDMSSYE. The whole CDR3 protein is CASSWDMSSYEQYF.

This clone was recorded at least ten times. CDR3 sequence: CASSEGSTWWQGANYEQYF. The sequenced part of the CDR3 DNA is TGTGCCAGCAGTGAAGGATCCACCTGGTGGCAGGGGGCGAACTACGAG. V is TRBV6-1 and J is TRBJ2-7; 8 bases match TRBD1. The read ends 3 residues shy of where the CDR3 ends; the end is completed using the germline J gene. The CDR3 is made up of 19 amino acids. CDR1 and CDR2 from the germline V gene are MNHNS and SASEGT. The ends lost 1 base at V and 3 bases at J; junction bases unmatched: 17.

In this sample, this clone turned up many times. With the read ending 3 residues before the CDR3 end, the germline J gene is used to fill in that end. The V call is TRBV7-8, the J call TRBJ1-3; D call uncertain. CDR1 is SGHVS and CDR2 is FQNEAQ in the germline V gene. Trimming removed 1 base from V and 0 bases from J, with 10 bases in between. There are 16 residues in the CDR3. The CDR3 is CASSLGARSSGNTIYF. Partial CDR3 DNA: TGTGCCAGCAGCTTAGGGGCACGGAGCTCTGGAAACACC. Complete variable domain (other parts from reference TRBV7-8 and TRBJ1-3): GAGVSQSPRYKVAKRGQDVALRCDPISGHVSLFWYQQALGQGPEFLTYFQNEAQLDKSGLPSDRFFAERPEGSVSTLKIQRTQQEDSAVYLCASSLGARSSGNTIYFGEGSWLTVV.

This clone was counted a few times. Germline is not matched at one junction end, which may reflect a read error. The CDR3 is cut off 3 residues early in the read; its end comes from the germline J gene. J is TRBJ2-7 and V is TRBV18; TRBD1 matches at 8 bases. This CDR3 is built from 16 residues. The germline CDR1 and CDR2 sequences are KGHSH and LQKENI. Incomplete CDR3 DNA: TGTGCCAGCTCACCACTGTCCCAGGGGGCATCCTGCGAG. Translation: CASSPLSQGASCE. The full CDR3 protein is CASSPLSQGASCEQYF. Complete variable domain (other parts from reference TRBV18 and TRBJ2-7): NAGVMQNPRHLVRRRGQEARLRCSPMKGHSHVYWYRQLPEEGLKFMVYLQKENIIDESGMPKERFSAEFPKEGPSILRIQQVVRGDSAAYFCASSPLSQGASCEQYFGPGTRLTVT.

This clone was seen many times. Sequencing ends 3 residues short of the CDR3 end; the germline J gene provides the rest. The V gene is TRBV20-1, the J gene TRBJ2-1, with 7 bases lining up with TRBD2. V gave up 0 bases and J gave up 0 bases; unmatched junction bases: 17. The CDR3 spans 20 residues. Germline V lookup: CDR1 DFQATT, CDR2 SNEGSKA (reference sequence). CDR3 DNA, as far as it was read: TGCAGTGCTAGAGATCTTAACGCTAGCGGCCTATTAACCTCCTACAATGAG. It is translated as CSARDLNASGLLTSYNE. The whole CDR3 region reads CSARDLNASGLLTSYNEQFF.

This clone was counted ten times or more. The read is 3 residues too short to cover the CDR3 end, so that end is filled in from the germline J gene. The rearrangement joins TRBV7-9 to TRBJ2-3; possibly TRBD2 for D (5 bases). V was shortened by 5 bases and J by 6 bases, with 12 bases between the two germline ends. Germline CDR1 SEHNR, CDR2 FQNEAQ (reference sequence). The CDR3 consists of 13 residues. The sequenced part of the CDR3 DNA is TGTGCCAGCAGCCGTTCCACGGGGGATACG. It yields the protein CASSRSTGDT. The whole CDR3 protein is CASSRSTGDTQYF.

This clone was recorded many times. This CDR3 is CASSYLSGRDETQYF. CDR3 bases read: TGTGCCAGCAGCTACCTTAGCGGGAGAGATGAGACC. The chain joins TRBV7-2 to TRBJ2-5, with 9 bases aligning to TRBD2. The missing CDR3 end, 3 residues past where the read stops, is filled in from the germline J gene. This CDR3 region has 15 residues. Trimming at V came to 4 bases and at J to 5 bases, leaving 8 bases not matched to a gene. Germline values: CDR1 SGHTA, CDR2 FQGNSA.